The rows below give T cell receptor beta chains drawn from one sample of a study of shared clonotypes between healthy human individuals. Sequencing used immunoSEQ multiplex PCR; TCRdb keeps in-frame clones, though not all of them. The sample has some 2 million clones; approximately 94% are singletons. Sequenced: naive CD8+ T cells sorted from blood. Receptors were obtained from a man aged 18 to 30 in good health. Each CDR3 is given without its conserved first and last residue.

v_call cdr3_length cdr3_aa
TRBV7-2 14 ASSLSRGSSTGELF
TRBV28 11 ASSLGGDQPQH
TRBV5-5 13 ASSLLGLAGDEQF
TRBV28 11 ASNLQGNTEAF
TRBV5-1 11 ASSGTGTDEQY
TRBV13 14 ASSQQQGAGAYGYT
TRBV7-6 10 ASSSQGYEQY
TRBV4-1 14 ASSLRTSGPTGELF
TRBV4-3 14 ASSQIAARSGNEQF
TRBV4-3 13 ASSQGLAGANEQY
TRBV5-1 13 ASSLGLADTDTQY
TRBV5-5 11 ASSFTLGNEQF
TRBV19 11 ATRTGLNTEAF
TRBV4-2 14 ASSQGWDRSQETQY
TRBV5-4 13 ASSHTGSRTGELF
TRBV5-6 13 ASSLARKLGEKLF
TRBV30 10 AWGSDSGEQY
TRBV4-3 12 ASSPGLGTGELF
TRBV27 12 ASSFQDGTYEQY